This T cell receptor (beta chain) was observed in a study of blood T cell repertoires in COVID-19. Across the study: The analysed material was cDNA or gDNA that came from T cells, B-cell-depleted T cells, or PBMCs.

This clone is a singleton in its sample. The CDR3 totals 17 residues. J was trimmed by 5 bases and V by 2 bases; bases with no gene match: 12. Germline CDR1 and CDR2: LGHNA and YNFKEQ. Sequenced by immunoSEQ multiplex PCR; TCRdb stores in-frame clones only, minus some. The sample carries approximately 260,000 clones, roughly 80% recorded once. Sequenced input: peripheral blood. This TCR came from a woman over 75 with acute or convalescent COVID-19. The V and J genes are TRBV4-2 and TRBJ2-1; TRBD2 agrees at 7 bases. In nucleotides, the CDR3 is TGTGCCAGCAGCCAAAACGTCGCTCTGGCGGGGGACAATGAGCAGTTCTTC. Translating it yields CASSQNVALAGDNEQFF.